This TCR beta chain is from a study of breast tumors, draining lymph nodes, adjacent tissues. TCRdb itself ran the multiplex PCR reads through MiXCR, one entry per CDR3 protein. The data show just under 65,000 distinct CDR3 sequences, 57% seen once. About this clonotype itself: The antigen is unknown.

Overall study results and limits: Tumor repertoires ranked between lymph nodes and nontumor tissue in diversity, with V and J gene preferences.

Sequencing used breast tumor tissue. The TCR sequence derives from a female donor with breast cancer. Some clones in this sample may be carry-over from other donors' samples.

In DNA, the CDR3 is TGTGCCAGCATACCGGGGACAGGGTCGGCCGGGGAGCTGTTTTTT. Translated: CASIPGTGSAGELFF. The chain carries TRBV6-1 and TRBJ2-2, with 9 nucleotides matching TRBD1. The CDR3 covers 15 residues. Germline V gene sequence: CDR1 MNHNS, CDR2 SASEGT. J was trimmed by 6 bases and V by 7 bases; bases with no gene match: 9.